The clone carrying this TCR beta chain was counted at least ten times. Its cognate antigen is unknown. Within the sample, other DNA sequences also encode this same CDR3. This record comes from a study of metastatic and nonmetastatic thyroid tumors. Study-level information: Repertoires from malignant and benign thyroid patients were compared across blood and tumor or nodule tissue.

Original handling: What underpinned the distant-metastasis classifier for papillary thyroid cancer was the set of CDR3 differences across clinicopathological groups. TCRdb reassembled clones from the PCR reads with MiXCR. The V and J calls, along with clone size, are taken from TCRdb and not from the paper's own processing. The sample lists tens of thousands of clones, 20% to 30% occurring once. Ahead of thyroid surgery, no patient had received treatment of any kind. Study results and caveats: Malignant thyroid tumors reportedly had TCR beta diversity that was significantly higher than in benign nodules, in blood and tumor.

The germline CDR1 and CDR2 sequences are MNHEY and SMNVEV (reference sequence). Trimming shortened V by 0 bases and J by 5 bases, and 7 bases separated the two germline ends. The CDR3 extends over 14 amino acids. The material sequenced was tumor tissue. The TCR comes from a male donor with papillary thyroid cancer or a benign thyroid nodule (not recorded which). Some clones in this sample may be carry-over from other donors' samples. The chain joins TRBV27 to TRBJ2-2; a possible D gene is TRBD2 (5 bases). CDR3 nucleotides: TGTGCCAGCAGTTTATCGGGCGGGACCGGGGAGCTGTTTTTT. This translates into CASSLSGGTGELFF.